This is a list of T cell receptor beta chains from one sample in a study of T cells after yellow fever vaccination. TCRdb fed the 5' RACE reads into MiXCR, producing one record per CDR3 protein. The top ten hold more than 1% of the sample, which has 200,000 to 300,000 distinct CDR3 sequences, roughly 6.3% seen once. The sequences come from CD4+ T cells sorted from PBMCs, collected on the day of the yellow fever booster vaccination. The receptors come from a man aged 25-45 years who received the YFV17D yellow fever vaccine. The CDR3 runs from the conserved cysteine through the conserved F or W. D genes are given only for firm matches. The listing skips clone size in some rows; elsewhere it reads once, few, many or a size class.

V	D	J	size	CDR3	DNA
TRBV7-7	NA	TRBJ2-2	few	CASSPLRSLNTGELFF	TGTGCTAGCAGCCCTCTTAGGAGTTTAAACACCGGGGAGCTGTTTTTT
TRBV10-3	TRBD2	TRBJ2-2	many	CAIRARGVGELFF	TGTGCCATCAGAGCCCGGGGGGTCGGGGAGCTGTTTTTT
TRBV7-9	TRBD2	TRBJ2-3	few	CASSFVGTSIPDTQYF	TGTGCCAGCAGCTTCGTCGGGACTAGCATCCCAGATACGCAGTATTTT
TRBV6-2/TRBV6-3	NA	TRBJ2-3	few	CASNTGDTQYF	TGTGCCAGCAACACTGGAGATACGCAGTATTTT
TRBV5-1	TRBD1	TRBJ1-5	many	CASSPGQGGSNQPQHF	TGCGCCAGCAGCCCGGGACAGGGAGGGAGCAATCAGCCCCAGCATTTT
TRBV7-9	NA	TRBJ2-2	many	CASSLNPNTGELFF	TGTGCCAGCAGCTTAAACCCGAACACCGGGGAGCTGTTTTTT
TRBV28	TRBD2	TRBJ2-1	NA	CASSLLAGAVNNEQFF	TGTGCCAGCAGCCTGCTAGCGGGAGCCGTAAACAATGAGCAGTTCTTC
TRBV20-1	TRBD1	TRBJ2-1	many	CSAPPRQGSSYNEQFF	TGCAGTGCCCCCCCCAGACAGGGCAGCTCCTACAATGAGCAGTTCTTC
TRBV5-4	TRBD2	TRBJ2-7	many	CASSPQGGRDYEQYF	TGTGCCAGCAGCCCTCAGGGCGGGAGGGATTACGAGCAGTACTTC
TRBV7-2	NA	TRBJ2-3	few	CASSSRSRGGTDTQYF	TGTGCCAGCAGCTCCAGGAGTAGAGGGGGGACAGATACGCAGTATTTT